The T cell receptor beta chain described here comes from a study of shared T cell receptors in the human thymus. Sequencing used immunoSEQ multiplex PCR; TCRdb keeps in-frame clones, though not all of them. The sample has 700,000 or so clones; 75% to 90% are singletons. The V gene's germline CDR1 is MNHEY and CDR2 SMNVEV (reference sequence). This CDR3 has 12 residues. Trimming removed 8 bases from V and 8 bases from J, with 15 bases in between. These records were also assigned to another study, of human thymus T cells. That report notes: Donation came from healthy Finnish infants having corrective surgery for congenital heart defects. Corrective cardiac surgery supplied the resected thymus tissue. Biased V and J segment usage appeared in thymus and peripheral blood. Among unrelated individuals, related research reported thymic repertoires that overlapped highly.

The receptor was isolated from a girl in the first two years of life with a congenital heart defect. The sequenced sample consisted of thymocytes. V and J are TRBV27 and TRBJ1-2; D may be TRBD1 (6 bases). CDR3 sequence: CASRTDLWGYTF. The CDR3 DNA reads as TGTGCCAGCCGGACAGACCTCTGGGGCTACACCTTC.